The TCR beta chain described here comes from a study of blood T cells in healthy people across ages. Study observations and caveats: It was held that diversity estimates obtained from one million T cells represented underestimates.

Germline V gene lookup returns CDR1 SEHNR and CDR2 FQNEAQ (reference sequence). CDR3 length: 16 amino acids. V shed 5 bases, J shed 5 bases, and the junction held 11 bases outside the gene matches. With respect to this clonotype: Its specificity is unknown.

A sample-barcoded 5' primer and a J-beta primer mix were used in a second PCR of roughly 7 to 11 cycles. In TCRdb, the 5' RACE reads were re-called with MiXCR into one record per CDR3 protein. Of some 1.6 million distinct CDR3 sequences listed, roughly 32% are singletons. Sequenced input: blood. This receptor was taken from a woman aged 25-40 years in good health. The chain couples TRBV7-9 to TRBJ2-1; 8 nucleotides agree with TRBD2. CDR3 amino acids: CASSLTGGRINNEQFF. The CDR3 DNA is TGTGCCAGCAGCCTTACGGGGGGGCGCATCAACAATGAGCAGTTCTTC.